Listed below are T cell receptor beta chains from one sample, sequenced in a study of blood T cell repertoires in COVID-19. The method was immunoSEQ multiplex PCR; TCRdb's version includes in-frame clones alone and lacks a portion of them. The sample lists about 74,000 clones; 70% to 90% were seen once. The sequenced sample consisted of peripheral blood. All receptors come from a man aged 65 to 85 with active or convalescent COVID-19. Both conserved end residues are part of each CDR3.

>TRBJ1-5|18|TRBV10-3
CAISESRQGANSNQPQHF
>TRBJ2-1|14|TRBV29-1
CSSAGDRAYNEQFF
>TRBJ1-5|16|TRBV10-3
CAISESRDSLGQPQHF
>TRBJ2-1|16|TRBV4-1
CASSQELRGGYNEQFF
>TRBJ2-1|16|TRBV5-1
CASSWSDSAPLNEQFF
>TRBJ1-1|13|TRBV27
CASGTGSWTEAFF
>TRBJ2-5|16|TRBV7-8
CASSLRRTGPQETQYF
>TRBJ1-1|15|TRBV5-4
CASSLPGQGSTEAFF
>TRBJ2-1|16|TRBV5-1
CASSFNPGTGNNEQFF
>TRBJ1-5|14|TRBV7-8
CASSLGHSNQPQHF
>TRBJ1-5|15|TRBV5-1
CASSLSGQEYQPQHF
>TRBJ2-7|15|TRBV7-6
CASSSSGTGRYEQYF
>TRBJ2-3|16|TRBV5-6
CASSLGRRVSTDTQYF
>TRBJ1-5|14|TRBV2
CASSEGHPVEPQHF
>TRBJ2-2|17|TRBV5-1
CASSLRIAVANTGELFF
>TRBJ2-3|14|TRBV5-4
CASSHRGSGGTQYF
>TRBJ2-5|14|TRBV7-3
CASTRTSSQETQYF
>TRBJ2-7|15|TRBV19
CASRRGLAGSYEQYF
>TRBJ1-3|14|TRBV6-6
CASTSVNSGNTIYF
>TRBJ2-3|16|TRBV30
CAWSGQEGAYMDSQYF
>TRBJ2-2|13|TRBV27
CASSLSGIGELFF
>TRBJ2-7|15|TRBV13
CASMGSGTGFYEQYF